This is a list of T cell receptor beta chains from one sample in a study of patients and donors after allogeneic stem cell transplantation. TCRdb reprocessed the RT-PCR reads with MiXCR, giving one entry per CDR3 protein. The sample carries roughly 9,900 distinct CDR3 sequences, over 5.5% recorded once. Sequencing was done on a sample of blood, either unsorted or a sorted T cell fraction (not recorded which). The receptors originated from a human donor who was either an allogeneic HSCT recipient or a stem cell or donor lymphocyte infusion donor (not recorded which). It is not recorded whose cells these are; they may come from a transplant donor. Both conserved end residues are part of each CDR3. The D gene is left open where the match is weak. A clone size is listed for some rows: how often the clone was seen (once, few, many), or a class if it is expanded.

TRBV20-1	TRBD2	14	many	TRBJ2-3	TGCAGTGCCCCCGACAGCGGGAGTTCAGATACGCAGTATTTT	CSAPDSGSSDTQYF
TRBV9	.	16	.	TRBJ1-1	TGTGCCAGAAGCGTGGGGGGAGTCTGGATGAACACTGAAGCTTTCTTT	CARSVGGVWMNTEAFF
TRBV6-5	.	17	.	TRBJ1-2	TGTGCCAGCAGTTACTCGATGGCCTATTTCGCAGGTGGGGGCTACACCTTC	CASSYSMAYFAGGGYTF
TRBV20-1	TRBD2	15	.	TRBJ2-1	TGCAGTGCTAGAGAGGGACTAGCGGGAGGGCCGGAGCAGTTCTTC	CSAREGLAGGPEQFF
TRBV7-3	.	16	.	TRBJ2-1	TGTGCCAGCAGCCCGAAGGGGAGCGCCGGACTCAATGAGCAGTTCTTC	CASSPKGSAGLNEQFF
TRBV6-2/TRBV6-3	TRBD2	14	few	TRBJ2-7	TGTGCCAGCAGAACCGGGACTAGTCTCTACGAGCAGTACTTC	CASRTGTSLYEQYF
TRBV7-3	.	15	few	TRBJ1-2	TGTGCCAGCAGCCCCCACCCGGGAGGCGACTATGGCTACACCTTC	CASSPHPGGDYGYTF
TRBV15	TRBD1	17	.	TRBJ2-7	TGTGCCACCAGCAGAGATCTGCTCGGACAGGGGGCGAACGAGCAGTACTTC	CATSRDLLGQGANEQYF
TRBV19	.	16	few	TRBJ2-3	TGTGCCAGTAGCCCCACCGTGGCTGGCGGTGTTGATACGCAGTATTTT	CASSPTVAGGVDTQYF
TRBV10-2	TRBD2	14	many	TRBJ2-3	TGCGCCAGCAGTCTAGCGGGAGCGACAGATACGCAGTATTTT	CASSLAGATDTQYF
TRBV30	.	14	.	TRBJ2-3	TGTGCCTGGAGTGTAGGGGCGGGACTAGATACGCAGTATTTT	CAWSVGAGLDTQYF
TRBV11-2	.	12	few	TRBJ2-2	TGTGCCAGCAGCTCCCACACCGGGGAGCTGTTTTTT	CASSSHTGELFF
TRBV20-1	.	11	.	TRBJ2-7	TGCAGTGCTCGAAACTCCTACGAGCAGTACTTC	CSARNSYEQYF
TRBV15	.	14	many	TRBJ2-1	TGTGCCACCGCCGGGCCTAGAGAGGACAATGAGCAGTTCTTC	CATAGPREDNEQFF